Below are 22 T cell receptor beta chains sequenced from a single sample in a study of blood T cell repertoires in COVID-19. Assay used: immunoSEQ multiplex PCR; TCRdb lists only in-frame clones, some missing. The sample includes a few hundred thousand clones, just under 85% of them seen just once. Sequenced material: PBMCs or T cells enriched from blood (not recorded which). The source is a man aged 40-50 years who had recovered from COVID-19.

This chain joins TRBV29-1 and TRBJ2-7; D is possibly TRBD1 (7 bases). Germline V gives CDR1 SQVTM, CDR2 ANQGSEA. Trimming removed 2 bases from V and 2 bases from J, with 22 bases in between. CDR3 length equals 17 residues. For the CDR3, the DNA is TGCAGCGTTGAATCACCCCGAGGAGGGACAGACCCCTACGAGCAGTACTTC. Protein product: CSVESPRGGTDPYEQYF.

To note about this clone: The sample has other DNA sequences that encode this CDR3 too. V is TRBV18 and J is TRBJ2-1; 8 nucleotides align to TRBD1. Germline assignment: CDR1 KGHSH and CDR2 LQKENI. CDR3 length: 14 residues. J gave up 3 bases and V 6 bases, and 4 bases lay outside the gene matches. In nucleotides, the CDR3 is TGTGCCAGCTCCCCGGACAGGGACTACAATGAGCAGTTCTTC. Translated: CASSPDRDYNEQFF.

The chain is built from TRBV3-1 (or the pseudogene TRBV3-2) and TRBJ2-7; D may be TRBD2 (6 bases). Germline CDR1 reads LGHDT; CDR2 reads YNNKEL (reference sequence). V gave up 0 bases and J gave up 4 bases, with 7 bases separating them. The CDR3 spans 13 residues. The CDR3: CASSQDRGYEQYF. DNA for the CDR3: TGTGCCAGCAGCCAAGATCGGGGGTACGAGCAGTACTTC.

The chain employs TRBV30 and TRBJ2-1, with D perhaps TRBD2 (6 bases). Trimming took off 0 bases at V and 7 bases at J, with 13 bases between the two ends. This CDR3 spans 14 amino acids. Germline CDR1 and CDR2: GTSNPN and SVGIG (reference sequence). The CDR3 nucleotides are TGTGCCTGGAGTGTATGGGACTTTCTTAATGAGCAGTTCTTC. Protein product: CAWSVWDFLNEQFF.

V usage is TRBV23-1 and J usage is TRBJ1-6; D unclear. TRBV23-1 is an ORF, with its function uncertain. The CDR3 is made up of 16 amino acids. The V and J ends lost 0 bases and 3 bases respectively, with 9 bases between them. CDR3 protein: CASSQSCQDYNSPLHF. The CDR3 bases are TGCGCCAGCAGTCAATCGTGCCAGGACTATAATTCACCCCTCCACTTT.

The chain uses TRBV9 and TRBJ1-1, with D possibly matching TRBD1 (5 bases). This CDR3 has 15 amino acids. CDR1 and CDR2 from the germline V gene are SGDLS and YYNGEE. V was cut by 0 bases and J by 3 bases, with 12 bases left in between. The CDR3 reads CASSVGWGVDTEAFF. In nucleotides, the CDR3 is TGTGCCAGCAGCGTAGGCTGGGGGGTGGACACTGAAGCTTTCTTT.

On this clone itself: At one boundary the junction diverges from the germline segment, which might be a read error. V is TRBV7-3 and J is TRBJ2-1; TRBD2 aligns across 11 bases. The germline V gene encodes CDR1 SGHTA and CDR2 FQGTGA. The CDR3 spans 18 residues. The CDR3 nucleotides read TGTGCCAGCAGCATAACCTCCCGACTAGCGGGGCCAGACAATGAGCAGTTCTTC. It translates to CASSITSRLAGPDNEQFF.

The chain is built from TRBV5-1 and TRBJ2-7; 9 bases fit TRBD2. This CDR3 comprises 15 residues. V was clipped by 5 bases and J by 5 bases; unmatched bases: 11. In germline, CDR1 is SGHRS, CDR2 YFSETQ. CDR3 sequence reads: CASSSSGRQGDEQYF. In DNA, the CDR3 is TGCGCCAGCAGTTCGAGCGGGAGGCAGGGCGACGAGCAGTACTTC.

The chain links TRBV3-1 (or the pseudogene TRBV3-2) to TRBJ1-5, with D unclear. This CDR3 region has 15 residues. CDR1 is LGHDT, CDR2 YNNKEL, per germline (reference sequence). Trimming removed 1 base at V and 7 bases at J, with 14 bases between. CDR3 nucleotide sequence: TGTGCCAGCAGCCAAGGTGGCGTCGAGCGCCAGCCCCAGCATTTT. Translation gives CASSQGGVERQPQHF.

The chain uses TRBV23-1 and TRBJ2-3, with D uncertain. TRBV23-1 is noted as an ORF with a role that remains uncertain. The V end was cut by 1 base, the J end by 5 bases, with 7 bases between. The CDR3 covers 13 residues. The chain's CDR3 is CASSQFILDTQYF. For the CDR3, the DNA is TGCGCCAGCAGTCAATTTATACTAGATACGCAGTATTTT.

CDR3 sequence (DNA): TGTGCCAGCAGCTTACAGTTTTTAGGGGGGGACGAGCAGTACTTC. Residues: CASSLQFLGGDEQYF. V usage is TRBV7-2 and J usage is TRBJ2-7; the D gene is possibly TRBD2 (7 bases). The CDR3 covers 15 residues. The V gene lost 2 bases and the J gene lost 5 bases, with 16 bases spanning the gap. Germline CDR1 SGHTA, CDR2 FQGNSA.

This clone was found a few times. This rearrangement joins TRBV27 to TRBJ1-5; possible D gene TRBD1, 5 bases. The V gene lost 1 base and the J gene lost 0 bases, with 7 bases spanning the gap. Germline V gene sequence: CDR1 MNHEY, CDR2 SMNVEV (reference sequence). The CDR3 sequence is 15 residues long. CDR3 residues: CASSLFGGSNQPQHF. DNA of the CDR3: TGTGCCAGCAGTTTATTCGGGGGTAGCAATCAGCCCCAGCATTTT.

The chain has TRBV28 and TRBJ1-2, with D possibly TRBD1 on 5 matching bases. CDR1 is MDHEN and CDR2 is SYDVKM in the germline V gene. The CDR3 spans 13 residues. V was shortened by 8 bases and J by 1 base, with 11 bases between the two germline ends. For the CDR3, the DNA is TGTGCCAGCGGCCCCGGGGGTAACTATGGCTACACCTTC. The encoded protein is CASGPGGNYGYTF.

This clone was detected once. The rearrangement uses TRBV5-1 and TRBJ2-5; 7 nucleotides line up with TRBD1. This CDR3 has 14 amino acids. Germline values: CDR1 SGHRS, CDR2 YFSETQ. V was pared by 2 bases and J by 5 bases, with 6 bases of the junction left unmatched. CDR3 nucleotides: TGCGCCAGCAGCTTTGGGACAGAGGTTGAGACCCAGTACTTC. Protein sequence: CASSFGTEVETQYF.

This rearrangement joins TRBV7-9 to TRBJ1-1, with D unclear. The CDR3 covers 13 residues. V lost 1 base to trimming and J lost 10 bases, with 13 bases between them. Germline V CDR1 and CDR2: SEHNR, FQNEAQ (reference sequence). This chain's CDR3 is CASSLEGGVRAFF. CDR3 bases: TGTGCCAGCAGCTTAGAGGGCGGGGTGCGAGCTTTCTTT.

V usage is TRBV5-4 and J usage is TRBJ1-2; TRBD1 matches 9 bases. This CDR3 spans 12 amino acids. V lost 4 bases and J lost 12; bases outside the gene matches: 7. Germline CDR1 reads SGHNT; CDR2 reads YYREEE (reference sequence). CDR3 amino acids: CASSIYRGRDTF. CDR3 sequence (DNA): TGTGCCAGCAGCATCTACAGGGGGCGGGACACCTTC.

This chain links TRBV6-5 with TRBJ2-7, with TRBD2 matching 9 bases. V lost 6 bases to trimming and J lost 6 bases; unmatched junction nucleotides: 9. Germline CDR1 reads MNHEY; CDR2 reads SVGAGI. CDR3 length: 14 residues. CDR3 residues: CASSPGTSLREQYF. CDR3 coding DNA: TGTGCCAGCAGCCCCGGGACTAGCCTCCGCGAGCAGTACTTC.

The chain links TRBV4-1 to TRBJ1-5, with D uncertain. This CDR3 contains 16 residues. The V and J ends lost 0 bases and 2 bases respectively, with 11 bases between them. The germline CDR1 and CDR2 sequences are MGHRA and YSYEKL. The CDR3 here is CASSQDTISRNQPQHF. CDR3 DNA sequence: TGCGCCAGCAGCCAAGACACGATAAGCCGCAATCAGCCCCAGCATTTT.

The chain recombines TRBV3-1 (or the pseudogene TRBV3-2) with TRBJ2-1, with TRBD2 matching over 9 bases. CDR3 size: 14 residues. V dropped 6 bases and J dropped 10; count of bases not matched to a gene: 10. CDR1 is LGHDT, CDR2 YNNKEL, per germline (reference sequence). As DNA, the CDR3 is TGTGCCAGCAGGTATCGGAGGCTAGCGGGGGAGCAGTTCTTC. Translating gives CASRYRRLAGEQFF.

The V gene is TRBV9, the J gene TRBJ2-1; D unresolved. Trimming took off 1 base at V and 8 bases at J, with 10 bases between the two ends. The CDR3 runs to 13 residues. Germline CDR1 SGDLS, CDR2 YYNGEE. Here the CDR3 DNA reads TGTGCCAGCAGCGTAACCGGGTTCGATGAGCAGTTCTTC. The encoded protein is CASSVTGFDEQFF.

This CDR3 is CASRPGQGSPDTQYF. The CDR3 coding sequence is TGTGCCAGCAGACCCGGACAGGGCTCCCCAGATACGCAGTATTTT. The genes are TRBV5-4 and TRBJ2-3, with TRBD1 matching over 8 bases. After removal of 5 bases from V and 4 bases from J, the junction contained 9 bases not matched to a gene. CDR1 SGHNT and CDR2 YYREEE come from the germline V gene (reference sequence). This CDR3 is 15 amino acids long.

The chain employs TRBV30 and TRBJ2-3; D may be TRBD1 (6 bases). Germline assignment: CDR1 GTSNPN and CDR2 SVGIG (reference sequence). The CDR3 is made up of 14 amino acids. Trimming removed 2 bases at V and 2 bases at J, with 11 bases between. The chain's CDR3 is CAWSPWTATDTQYF. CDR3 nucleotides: TGTGCCTGGAGTCCCTGGACAGCCACAGATACGCAGTATTTT.